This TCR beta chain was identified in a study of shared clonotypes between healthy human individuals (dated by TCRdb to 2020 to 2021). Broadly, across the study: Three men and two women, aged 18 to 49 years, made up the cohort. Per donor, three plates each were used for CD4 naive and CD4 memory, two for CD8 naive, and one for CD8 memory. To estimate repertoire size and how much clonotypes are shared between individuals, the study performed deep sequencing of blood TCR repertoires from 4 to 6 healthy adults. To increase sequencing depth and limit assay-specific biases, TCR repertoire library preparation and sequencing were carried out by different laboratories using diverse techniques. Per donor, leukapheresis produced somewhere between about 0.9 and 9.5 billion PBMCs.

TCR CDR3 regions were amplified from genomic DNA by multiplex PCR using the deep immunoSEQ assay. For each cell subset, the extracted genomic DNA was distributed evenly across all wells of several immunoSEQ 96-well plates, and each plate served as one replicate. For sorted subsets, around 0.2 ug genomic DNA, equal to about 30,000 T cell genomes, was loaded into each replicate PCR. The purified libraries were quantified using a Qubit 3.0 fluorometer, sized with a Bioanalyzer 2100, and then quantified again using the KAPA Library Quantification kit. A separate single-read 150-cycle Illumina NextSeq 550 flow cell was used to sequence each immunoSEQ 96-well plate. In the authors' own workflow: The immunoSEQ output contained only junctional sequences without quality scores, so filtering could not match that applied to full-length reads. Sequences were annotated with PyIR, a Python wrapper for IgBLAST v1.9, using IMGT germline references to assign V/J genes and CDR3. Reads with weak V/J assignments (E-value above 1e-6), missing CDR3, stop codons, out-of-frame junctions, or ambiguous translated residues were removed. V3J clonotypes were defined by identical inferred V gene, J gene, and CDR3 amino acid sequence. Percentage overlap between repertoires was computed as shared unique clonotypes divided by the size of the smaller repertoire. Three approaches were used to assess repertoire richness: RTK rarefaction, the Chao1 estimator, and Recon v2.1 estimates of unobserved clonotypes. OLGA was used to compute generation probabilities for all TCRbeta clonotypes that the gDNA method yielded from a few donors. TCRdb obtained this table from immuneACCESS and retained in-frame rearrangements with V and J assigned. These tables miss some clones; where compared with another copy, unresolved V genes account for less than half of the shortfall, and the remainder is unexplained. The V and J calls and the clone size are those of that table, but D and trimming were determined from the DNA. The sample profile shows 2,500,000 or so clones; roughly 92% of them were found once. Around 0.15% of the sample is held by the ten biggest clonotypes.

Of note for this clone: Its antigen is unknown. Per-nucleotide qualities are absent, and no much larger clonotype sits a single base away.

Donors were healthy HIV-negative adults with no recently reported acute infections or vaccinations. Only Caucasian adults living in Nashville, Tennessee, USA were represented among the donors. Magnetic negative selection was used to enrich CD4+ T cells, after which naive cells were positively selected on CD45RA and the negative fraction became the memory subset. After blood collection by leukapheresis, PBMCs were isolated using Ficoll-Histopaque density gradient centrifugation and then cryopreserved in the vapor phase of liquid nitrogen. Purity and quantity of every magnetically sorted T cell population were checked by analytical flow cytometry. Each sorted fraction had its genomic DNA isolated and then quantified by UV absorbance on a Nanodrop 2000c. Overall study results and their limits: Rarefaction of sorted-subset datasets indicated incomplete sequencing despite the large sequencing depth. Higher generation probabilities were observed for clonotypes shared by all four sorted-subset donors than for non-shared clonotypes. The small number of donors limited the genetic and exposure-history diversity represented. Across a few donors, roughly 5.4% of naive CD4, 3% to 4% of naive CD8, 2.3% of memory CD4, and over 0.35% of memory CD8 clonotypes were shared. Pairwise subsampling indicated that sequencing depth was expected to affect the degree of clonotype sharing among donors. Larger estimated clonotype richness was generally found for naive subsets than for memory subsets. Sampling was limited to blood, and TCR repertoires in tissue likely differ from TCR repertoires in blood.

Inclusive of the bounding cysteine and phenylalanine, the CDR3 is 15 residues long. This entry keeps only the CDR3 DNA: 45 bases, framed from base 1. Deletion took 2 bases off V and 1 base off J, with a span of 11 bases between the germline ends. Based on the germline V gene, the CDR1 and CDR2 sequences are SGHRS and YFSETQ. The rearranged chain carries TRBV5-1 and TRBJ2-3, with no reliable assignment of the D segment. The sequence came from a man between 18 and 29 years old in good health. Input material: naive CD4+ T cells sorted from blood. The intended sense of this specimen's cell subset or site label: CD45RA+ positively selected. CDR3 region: CASSLPLVGTDTQYF. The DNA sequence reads TGCGCCAGCAGCTTACCCCTAGTTGGCACAGATACGCAGTATTTT.